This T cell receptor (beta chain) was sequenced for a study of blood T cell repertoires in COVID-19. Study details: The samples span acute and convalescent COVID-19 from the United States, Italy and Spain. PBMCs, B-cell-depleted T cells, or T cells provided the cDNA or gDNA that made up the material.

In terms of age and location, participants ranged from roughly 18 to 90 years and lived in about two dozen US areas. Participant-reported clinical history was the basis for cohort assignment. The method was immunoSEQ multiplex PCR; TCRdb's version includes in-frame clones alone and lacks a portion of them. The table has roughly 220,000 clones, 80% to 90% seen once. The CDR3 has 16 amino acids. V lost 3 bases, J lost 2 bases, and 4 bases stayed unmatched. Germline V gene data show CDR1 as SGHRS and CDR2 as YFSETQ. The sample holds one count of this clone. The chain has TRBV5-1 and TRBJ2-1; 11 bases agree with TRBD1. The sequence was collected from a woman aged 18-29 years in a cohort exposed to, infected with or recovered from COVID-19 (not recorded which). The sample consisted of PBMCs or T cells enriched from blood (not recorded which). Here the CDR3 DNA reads TGCGCCAGCAGCTGGGGGACAGGGGGACCCTACAATGAGCAGTTCTTC. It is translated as CASSWGTGGPYNEQFF.